A single sample gave rise to the 26 T cell receptor beta chains below, sequenced in a study of shared clonotypes between healthy human individuals. Profiling relied on immunoSEQ multiplex PCR, and the TCRdb table lists in-frame clones only, not all of them. Among about 2.3 million clones listed, 85% to 95% were seen once. The sample comprised naive CD4+ T cells from PBMCs. The subset denotes: CD45RA+ positively selected. All receptors derive from a man aged 18 to 30 in good health. Some clones in this sample may be carry-over from other donors' samples.

The chain carries TRBV19 and TRBJ2-1, with D possibly TRBD2 on 6 matching bases. This CDR3 is 13 amino acids long. Trimming removed 5 bases at V and 12 bases at J, with 17 bases between. Per germline, CDR1 LNHDA and CDR2 SQIVND (reference sequence). CDR3 sequence: CASSAEPGSAQFF. CDR3 DNA sequence: TGTGCCAGTAGTGCCGAACCCGGGAGTGCGCAGTTCTTC.

Comments on this clone: The identical CDR3 is also encoded by other nucleotide sequences in the sample. Here the CDR3 reads CASRGQNNQPQHF. The CDR3 DNA is TGTGCCAGCAGGGGACAGAACAATCAGCCCCAGCATTTT. The chain carries TRBV2 and TRBJ1-5, with 7 positions matching TRBD1. This CDR3 has 13 amino acids. CDR1 is SNHLY and CDR2 is FYNNEI in the germline V gene. V lost 6 bases, J lost 3 bases, and 2 bases stayed unmatched.

V gene TRBV5-1 combines with J gene TRBJ2-2; possibly TRBD1 for D (6 bases). Germline V gene lookup returns CDR1 SGHRS and CDR2 YFSETQ. Trimming took off 4 bases at V and 4 bases at J, with 17 bases between the two ends. CDR3 length: 16 residues. CDR3 sequence: CASSPLGQGSTGELFF. The CDR3 region has the DNA TGCGCCAGCAGCCCCCTCGGGCAGGGGAGCACCGGGGAGCTGTTTTTT. Looking up the rest from reference TRBV5-1 and TRBJ2-2 gives the full variable domain: KAGVTQTPRYLIKTRGQQVTLSCSPISGHRSVSWYQQTPGQGLQFLFEYFSETQRNKGNFPGRFSGRQFSNSRSEMNVSTLELGDSALYLCASSPLGQGSTGELFFGEGSRLTVL.

This chain joins TRBV4-1 and TRBJ1-2, with D perhaps TRBD1 (5 bases). This CDR3 is 14 amino acids long. The V end was cut by 1 base, the J end by 7 bases, with 13 bases between. Germline V lookup: CDR1 MGHRA, CDR2 YSYEKL. The CDR3 DNA follows: TGCGCCAGCAGCCAAGGGCAAGGGAGGGGTGGCTACACCTTC. Encoded protein: CASSQGQGRGGYTF.

This chain connects TRBV29-1 to TRBJ2-5, with 8 bases aligning to TRBD1. Germline values: CDR1 SQVTM, CDR2 ANQGSEA. The CDR3 sequence is 15 residues long. V shed 0 bases and J 4 bases; nucleotides not matched to a gene: 7. CDR3 coding DNA: TGCAGCGTTGAAGACCCCGGACAGGGAAGAGAGACCCAGTACTTC. Translating it yields CSVEDPGQGRETQYF. Variable domain in full (rest from reference TRBV29-1 and TRBJ2-5): SAVISQKPSRDICQRGTSLTIQCQVDSQVTMMFWYRQQPGQSLTLIATANQGSEATYESGFVIDKFPISRPNLTFSTLTVSNMSPEDSSIYLCSVEDPGQGRETQYFGPGTRLLVL.

CDR3 loop: CASSAATGEGTEAFF. The CDR3, as DNA: TGTGCCAGCAGTGCCGCTACAGGGGAGGGCACTGAAGCTTTCTTT. The rearrangement links TRBV2 to TRBJ1-1; 7 positions agree with TRBD1. The length of the CDR3 is 15 residues. Germline CDR1 and CDR2: SNHLY and FYNNEI. J gave up 4 bases and V 4 bases, and 9 bases lay outside the gene matches.

The rearrangement uses TRBV7-6 and TRBJ2-7, with D perhaps matching TRBD1 (6 bases). The CDR3 consists of 14 residues. V lost 5 bases and J lost 3, with 14 bases in between. Germline lookup yields CDR1 SGHVS and CDR2 FNYEAQ. The chain's CDR3 is CASSRQDGYYEQYF. CDR3 sequence (DNA): TGTGCCAGCAGCAGACAGGACGGGTACTACGAGCAGTACTTC.

J is TRBJ2-7 and V is TRBV28; tentatively, D is TRBD2 (5 bases). Germline values: CDR1 MDHEN, CDR2 SYDVKM. The V gene lost 1 base and the J gene lost 2 bases, with 21 bases spanning the gap. This CDR3 contains 18 residues. The CDR3 spells CASSLLLGLREVTYEQYF. The CDR3 DNA follows: TGTGCCAGCAGTTTATTACTGGGATTGAGGGAAGTAACCTACGAGCAGTACTTC.

The CDR3 DNA reads TGTGCCAGCAGTTTTGATAGGGGGGCGAAAGCTTTCTTT. Its translation: CASSFDRGAKAFF. The chain has TRBV28 and TRBJ1-1, with D possibly TRBD1 on 6 matching bases. V lost 3 bases and J lost 9, with 14 bases in between. Germline-derived CDR1 and CDR2 are MDHEN and SYDVKM. The CDR3 runs 13 residues.

The chain links TRBV25-1 to TRBJ2-7; 7 nucleotides match TRBD1. The germline gives CDR1 MGHDK, CDR2 SYGVNS. V trimming: 4 bases; J trimming: 7 bases; junction bases outside the gene matches: 10. The CDR3 spans 14 residues. This CDR3 is CASSASTGLEEQYF. DNA of the CDR3: TGTGCCAGCAGTGCCTCGACAGGGCTGGAGGAGCAGTACTTC.

This clone was recorded only once. V and J are TRBV6-1 and TRBJ2-7, with D unclear. Germline loops: CDR1 MNHNS, CDR2 SASEGT. With 6 bases removed from V and 6 bases from J, the gap between germline ends came to 15 bases. The CDR3 spans 13 residues. The CDR3 loop reads CASRRPGLGEQYF. CDR3 DNA sequence: TGTGCCAGCAGAAGACCGGGTTTGGGCGAGCAGTACTTC.

Notes on this clone: Other DNA sequences in this sample translate to the same CDR3. V and J are TRBV28 and TRBJ2-3, with D unclear. V lost 2 bases and J lost 6, with 6 bases in between. The germline V gene has CDR1 MDHEN and CDR2 SYDVKM. The CDR3 loop spans 12 amino acids. The CDR3 DNA follows: TGTGCCAGCAGTTTAAGGTCGGATACGCAGTATTTT. Protein: CASSLRSDTQYF. Full variable domain (outside the CDR3, taken from reference TRBV28 and TRBJ2-3): DVKVTQSSRYLVKRTGEKVFLECVQDMDHENMFWYRQDPGLGLRLIYFSYDVKMKEKGDIPEGYSVSREKKERFSLILESASTNQTSMYLCASSLRSDTQYFGPGTRLTVL.

V and J are TRBV28 and TRBJ2-3; TRBD2 matches 8 bases. V was clipped by 6 bases and J by 0 bases; unmatched bases: 8. Germline CDR1 MDHEN, CDR2 SYDVKM. The CDR3 has 16 amino acids. CDR3 sequence: CASRWPGTRSTDTQYF. DNA for the CDR3: TGTGCCAGCAGGTGGCCCGGGACTAGGAGCACAGATACGCAGTATTTT.

The gene calls are TRBV6-6 and TRBJ1-6; 7 nucleotides agree with TRBD1. This CDR3 comprises 11 residues. V shed 7 bases, J shed 14 bases, and the junction held 5 bases outside the gene matches. In germline, CDR1 is MNHNY, CDR2 SVGAGI (reference sequence). The CDR3 reads CASTDRVALHF. CDR3 bases: TGTGCCAGCACCGACAGGGTGGCCCTCCACTTT.

For this clone: The final CDR3 position lacks the conserved phenylalanine or tryptophan, pointing to a likely read error. Because the CDR3's place on the DNA is in doubt, the DNA is left out and the CDR3 is given as listed by TCRdb. The chain links TRBV7-9 to TRBJ2-7; TRBD1 is taken as the D call from the table, unchecked against the DNA. Termini included, the CDR3 measures 12 amino acids. Germline loops: CDR1 SEHNR, CDR2 FQNEAQ (reference sequence). The CDR3 reads CASSLGTGGVLI.

The rearrangement joins TRBV5-4 to TRBJ2-2; 10 bases are shared with TRBD2. CDR3 length equals 15 residues. The germline gives CDR1 SGHNT, CDR2 YYREEE (reference sequence). V lost 4 bases and J lost 4; bases outside the gene matches: 4. CDR3 in DNA: TGTGCCAGCAGCGTTCGGACTAGCGGCACCGGGGAGCTGTTTTTT. As protein: CASSVRTSGTGELFF.

V usage is TRBV9 and J usage is TRBJ2-1; D is perhaps TRBD2 (5 bases). This CDR3 has 15 amino acids. Germline V gene data show CDR1 as SGDLS and CDR2 as YYNGEE. V lost 2 bases to trimming and J lost 4 bases, with 13 bases between them. CDR3 protein: CASSVSGDPYNEQFF. The CDR3 nucleotides are TGTGCCAGCAGCGTCAGCGGAGACCCTTACAATGAGCAGTTCTTC. The whole variable domain, remainder taken from reference TRBV9 and TRBJ2-1, is DSGVTQTPKHLITATGQRVTLRCSPRSGDLSVYWYQQSLDQGLQFLIQYYNGEERAKGNILERFSAQQFPDLHSELNLSSLELGDSALYFCASSVSGDPYNEQFFGPGTRLTVL.

The chain links TRBV30 to TRBJ1-1; D is unresolved. CDR1 is GTSNPN and CDR2 is SVGIG in the germline V gene (reference sequence). The V end lost 2 bases, the J end lost 4 bases, and 17 bases lay between the germline ends. This CDR3 spans 15 amino acids. The CDR3 DNA reads as TGTGCCTGGAGTAGGAGGGCGGTATCCATCACTGAAGCTTTCTTT. It specifies CAWSRRAVSITEAFF.

This chain links TRBV18 with TRBJ2-2; TRBD2 aligns across 9 bases. Germline CDR1 is KGHSH and CDR2 is LQKENI. V shed 1 base and J 5 bases; nucleotides not matched to a gene: 14. This CDR3 spans 19 amino acids. CDR3 coding DNA: TGTGCCAGCTCACCACAGTTATGGTTAGCGGGAGTTTCGACCGGGGAGCTGTTTTTT. Translating it yields CASSPQLWLAGVSTGELFF. The full variable domain, its missing parts supplied by reference TRBV18 and TRBJ2-2, is NAGVMQNPRHLVRRRGQEARLRCSPMKGHSHVYWYRQLPEEGLKFMVYLQKENIIDESGMPKERFSAEFPKEGPSILRIQQVVRGDSAAYFCASSPQLWLAGVSTGELFFGEGSRLTVL.

The V call is TRBV7-2, the J call TRBJ2-7, with TRBD2 as a possible D gene (7 bases). This CDR3 has 17 residues. The germline CDR1 and CDR2 sequences are SGHTA and FQGNSA. V was pared by 5 bases and J by 1 base, with 21 bases between. CDR3: CASSRLGGQLGSYEQYF. CDR3 coding DNA: TGTGCCAGCAGCCGTCTCGGGGGGCAGCTTGGTTCCTACGAGCAGTACTTC.

The chain recombines TRBV5-1 with TRBJ2-3; TRBD2 aligns across 9 bases. Looked up from germline, CDR1 is SGHRS and CDR2 is YFSETQ. V shed 4 bases and J 0 bases; nucleotides not matched to a gene: 3. This CDR3 is built from 15 residues. CDR3 region: CASSDTSGSTDTQYF. In DNA, the CDR3 is TGCGCCAGCAGCGACACTAGCGGGAGCACAGATACGCAGTATTTT.

The table lists this clone with a count of one. The same CDR3 can be traced to other DNA sequences in this sample. The chain employs TRBV5-1 and TRBJ1-2; D is uncertain. V shed 0 bases and J shed 3 bases, with 12 bases lying between them. CDR3 length: 15 amino acids. Germline V gene lookup returns CDR1 SGHRS and CDR2 YFSETQ. CDR3 in DNA: TGCGCCAGCAGCTTGGTTACGGGAGGAGACTATGGCTACACCTTC. Amino acids: CASSLVTGGDYGYTF.

The chain links TRBV4-1 to TRBJ1-2, with D possibly being TRBD1 (5 bases). The germline V gene encodes CDR1 MGHRA and CDR2 YSYEKL. The CDR3 sequence is 13 residues long. The ends were cut back, 1 base at V and 5 bases at J, with 8 bases in the middle. Here the CDR3 DNA reads TGCGCCAGCAGCCAAGGTGGGGGATATGGCTACACCTTC. Its protein is CASSQGGGYGYTF.

The chain combines TRBV7-2 with TRBJ2-7; 8 nucleotides agree with TRBD2. Germline values: CDR1 SGHTA, CDR2 FQGNSA. The J segment lost 7 bases and the V segment lost 5 bases, leaving 10 bases of the junction unmatched. CDR3 length: 14 amino acids. The CDR3 sequence: CASSVGLVVGEQYF. DNA of the CDR3: TGTGCCAGCAGCGTGGGACTAGTCGTGGGGGAGCAGTACTTC.

The chain is built from TRBV7-8 and TRBJ1-5; 9 nucleotides align to TRBD1. The CDR3 runs 16 residues. The germline V gene encodes CDR1 SGHVS and CDR2 FQNEAQ. J was trimmed by 6 bases and V by 0 bases; bases with no gene match: 6. CDR3 bases: TGTGCCAGCAGCTTAGCGCGTGGGACAGGGTTTCAGCCCCAGCATTTT. This sequence encodes CASSLARGTGFQPQHF.

The CDR3 spells CASSLLGSPEAFF. The DNA for the CDR3 is TGTGCCAGCTCACTCCTCGGCAGTCCTGAAGCTTTCTTT. This chain links TRBV18 with TRBJ1-1, with D unresolved. V gave up 4 bases and J gave up 6 bases, with 12 bases separating them. CDR3 length: 13 amino acids. CDR1 KGHSH and CDR2 LQKENI come from the germline V gene.